This T cell receptor beta chain was sequenced in a study of Graves' ophthalmopathy and Graves' hyperthyroidism. As regards this clonotype: Its matching antigen is unknown.

RNA transcripts yielded amplified TCR beta CDR3 regions. The first-round RT-PCR employed HTBI primers together with the Qiagen OneStep RT-PCR kit. A multiplex PCR was then performed as the second round. MiXCR, applied by TCRdb to the multiplex PCR reads, yields one record per CDR3 protein. The repertoire includes roughly 420,000 distinct CDR3 sequences, more than 20% of them detected once, and 2.5% to 3% sits in the top ten. Overall study results and limits: Built on 13 signatures, a model told ophthalmopathy apart from stable hyperthyroidism with 85% to 90% sensitivity and over 80% specificity. Detected in blood as well were most expanded thyroid clonotypes with frequency above 0.001.

The term stable hyperthyroidism indicated an absence of ophthalmopathy within 18 months of follow-up. A diagnosis was made from clinical symptoms together with serum thyroxine, TRAb, thyroid ultrasound and orbital computed tomography. What was sequenced was peripheral blood. This sequence was found in a woman aged 18-29 years with stable Graves' hyperthyroidism.

CDR3 nucleotides: TGTGCCAGCAGCCTAGTGGGACAGGGGGTTGGCTACACCTTC. Amino acid sequence: CASSLVGQGVGYTF. This chain connects TRBV12-3 or TRBV12-4 to TRBJ1-2; TRBD1 aligns across 11 bases. The CDR3 contains 14 residues. With V trimmed by 6 bases and J by 7 bases, 7 bases remained unmatched.